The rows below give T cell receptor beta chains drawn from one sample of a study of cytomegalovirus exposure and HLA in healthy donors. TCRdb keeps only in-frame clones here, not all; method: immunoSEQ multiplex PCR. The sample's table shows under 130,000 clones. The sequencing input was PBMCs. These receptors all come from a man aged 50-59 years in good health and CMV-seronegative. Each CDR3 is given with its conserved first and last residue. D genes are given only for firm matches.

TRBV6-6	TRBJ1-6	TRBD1	TGTGCCAGCAGGAGACAGGGGAATAATTCACCCCTCCACTTT	CASRRQGNNSPLHF
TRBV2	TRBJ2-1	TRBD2	TGTGCCAGCAGTGAGATGGGTAGCGGGATCACCTACAATGAGCAGTTCTTC	CASSEMGSGITYNEQFF
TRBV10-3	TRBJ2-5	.	TGTGCCATCAGTGAGGCGAGCCAAGAGACCCAGTACTTC	CAISEASQETQYF
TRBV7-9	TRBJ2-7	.	TGCGCCAGCAGCTTAACTGGGAGCTCCTACGAGCAGTACTTC	CASSLTGSSYEQYF
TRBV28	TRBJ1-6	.	TGTGCCAGCAGTTTACCGGGAGATAATTCACCCCTCCACTTT	CASSLPGDNSPLHF
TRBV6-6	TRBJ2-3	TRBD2	TGTGCCAGCGGAACCTTTTTAGCGGGGAGCACAGATACGCAGTATTTT	CASGTFLAGSTDTQYF
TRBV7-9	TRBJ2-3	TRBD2	TGTGCCAGCAGCCCTCAACTAGCGGGGGCCCGCACAGATACGCAGTATTTT	CASSPQLAGARTDTQYF
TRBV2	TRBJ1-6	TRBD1	TGTGCCAGCATCTTCAGGACAGGGACCAATTCACCCCTCCACTTT	CASIFRTGTNSPLHF
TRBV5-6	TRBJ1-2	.	TGTGCCAGCAGCTCAAAACACGAGGGTGACTATGGCTACACCTTC	CASSSKHEGDYGYTF
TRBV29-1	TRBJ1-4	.	TGCAGCGTCCACGACAGTTATAATGAAAAACTGTTTTTT	CSVHDSYNEKLFF
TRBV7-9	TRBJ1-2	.	TGTGCCAGCAGCCCAACCGGGGGGTGGGGCTATGGCTACACCTTC	CASSPTGGWGYGYTF
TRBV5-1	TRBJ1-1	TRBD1	TGCGCCAGCAGCTTGGGAGGGACAGGGAGGACTGAAGCTTTCTTT	CASSLGGTGRTEAFF
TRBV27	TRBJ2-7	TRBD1	TGTGCCAGCAGTTCGGACAGGGAATCTATCTACGAGCAGTACTTC	CASSSDRESIYEQYF
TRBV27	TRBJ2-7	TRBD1	TGTGCCACCGAAGACAGGGACACCTACGAGCAGTACTTC	CATEDRDTYEQYF
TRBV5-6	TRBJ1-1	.	TGTGCCAGCAGCTTATGGACAGCAGCTCCGAACACTGAAGCTTTCTTT	CASSLWTAAPNTEAFF